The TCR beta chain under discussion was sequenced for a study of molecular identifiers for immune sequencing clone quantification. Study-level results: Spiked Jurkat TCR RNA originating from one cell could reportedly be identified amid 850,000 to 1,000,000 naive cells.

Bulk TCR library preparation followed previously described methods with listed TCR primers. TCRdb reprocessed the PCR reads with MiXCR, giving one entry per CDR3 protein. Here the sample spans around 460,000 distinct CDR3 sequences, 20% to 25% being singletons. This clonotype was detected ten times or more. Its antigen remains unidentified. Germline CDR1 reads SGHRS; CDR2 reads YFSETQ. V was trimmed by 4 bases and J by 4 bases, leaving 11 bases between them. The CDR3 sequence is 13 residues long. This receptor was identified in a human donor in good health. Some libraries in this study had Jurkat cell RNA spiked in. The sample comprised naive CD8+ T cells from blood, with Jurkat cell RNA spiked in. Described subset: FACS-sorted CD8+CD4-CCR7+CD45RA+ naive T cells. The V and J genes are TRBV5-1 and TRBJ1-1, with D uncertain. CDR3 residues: CASSVSFGTEAFF. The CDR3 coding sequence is TGCGCCAGCAGCGTTTCGTTCGGCACTGAAGCTTTCTTT.